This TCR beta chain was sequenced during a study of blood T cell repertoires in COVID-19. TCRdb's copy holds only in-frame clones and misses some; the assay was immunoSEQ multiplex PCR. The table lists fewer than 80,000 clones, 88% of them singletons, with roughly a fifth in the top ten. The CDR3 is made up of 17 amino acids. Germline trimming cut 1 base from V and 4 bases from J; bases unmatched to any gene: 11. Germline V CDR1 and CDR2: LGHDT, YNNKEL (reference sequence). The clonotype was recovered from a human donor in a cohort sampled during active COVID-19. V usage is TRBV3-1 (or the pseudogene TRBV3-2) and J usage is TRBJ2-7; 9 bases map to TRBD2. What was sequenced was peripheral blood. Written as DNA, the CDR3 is TGTGCCAGCAGCCAAGCCCTCTTGACTAGCGGAGAATACGAGCAGTACTTC. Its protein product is CASSQALLTSGEYEQYF.